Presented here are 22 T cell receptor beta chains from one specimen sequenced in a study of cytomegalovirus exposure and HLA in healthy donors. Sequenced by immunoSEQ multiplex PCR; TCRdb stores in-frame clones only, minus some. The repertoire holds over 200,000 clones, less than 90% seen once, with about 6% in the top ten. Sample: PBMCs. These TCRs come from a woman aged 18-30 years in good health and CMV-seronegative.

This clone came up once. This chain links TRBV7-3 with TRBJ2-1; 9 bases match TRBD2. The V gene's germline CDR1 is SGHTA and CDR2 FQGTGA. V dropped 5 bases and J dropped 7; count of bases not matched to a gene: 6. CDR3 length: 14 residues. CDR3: CASSLSGRMNEQFF. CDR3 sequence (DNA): TGTGCCAGCAGCCTAAGCGGGAGGATGAATGAGCAGTTCTTC.

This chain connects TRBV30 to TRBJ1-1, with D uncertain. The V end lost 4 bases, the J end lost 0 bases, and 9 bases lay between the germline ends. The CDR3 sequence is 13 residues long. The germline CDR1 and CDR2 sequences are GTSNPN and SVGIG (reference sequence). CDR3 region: CAWNWGLNTEAFF. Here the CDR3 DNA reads TGTGCCTGGAATTGGGGTTTGAACACTGAAGCTTTCTTT. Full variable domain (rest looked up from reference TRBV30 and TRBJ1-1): SQTIHQWPATLVQPVGSPLSLECTVEGTSNPNLYWYRQAAGRGLQLLFYSVGIGQISSEVPQNLSASRPQDRQFILSSKKLLLSDSGFYLCAWNWGLNTEAFFGQGTRLTVV.

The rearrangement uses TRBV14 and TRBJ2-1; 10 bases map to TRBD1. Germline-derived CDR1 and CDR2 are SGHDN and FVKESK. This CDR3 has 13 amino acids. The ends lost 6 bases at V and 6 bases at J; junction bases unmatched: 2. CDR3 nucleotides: TGTGCCAGCAGGCGGACAGGGGGCAATGAGCAGTTCTTC. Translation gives CASRRTGGNEQFF.

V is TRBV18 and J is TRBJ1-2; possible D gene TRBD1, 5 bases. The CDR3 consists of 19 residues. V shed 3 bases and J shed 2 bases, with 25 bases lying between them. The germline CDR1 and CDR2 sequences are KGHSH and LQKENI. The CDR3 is CASSPIGSGRKFLNYGYTF. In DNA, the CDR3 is TGTGCCAGCTCACCGATCGGGTCAGGGAGGAAATTCCTGAACTATGGCTACACCTTC.

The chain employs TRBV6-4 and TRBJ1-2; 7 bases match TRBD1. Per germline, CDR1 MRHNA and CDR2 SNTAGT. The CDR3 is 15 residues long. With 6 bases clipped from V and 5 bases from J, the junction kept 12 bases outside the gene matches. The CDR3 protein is CASSPGYGTAYGYTF. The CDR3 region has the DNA TGTGCCAGCAGCCCCGGATACGGGACAGCGTATGGCTACACCTTC.

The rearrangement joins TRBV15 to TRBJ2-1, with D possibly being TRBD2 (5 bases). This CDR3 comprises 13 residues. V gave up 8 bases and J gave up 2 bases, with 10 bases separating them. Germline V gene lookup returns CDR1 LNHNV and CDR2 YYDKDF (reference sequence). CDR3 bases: TGTGCCACCGCACTCGGGGCCTACAATGAGCAGTTCTTC. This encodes CATALGAYNEQFF.

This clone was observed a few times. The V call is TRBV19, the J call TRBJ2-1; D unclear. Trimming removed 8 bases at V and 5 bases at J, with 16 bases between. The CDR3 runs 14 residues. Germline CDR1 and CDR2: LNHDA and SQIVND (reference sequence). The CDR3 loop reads CASSTGFVDNEQFF. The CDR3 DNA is TGTGCCAGTTCTACCGGGTTTGTTGACAATGAGCAGTTCTTC.

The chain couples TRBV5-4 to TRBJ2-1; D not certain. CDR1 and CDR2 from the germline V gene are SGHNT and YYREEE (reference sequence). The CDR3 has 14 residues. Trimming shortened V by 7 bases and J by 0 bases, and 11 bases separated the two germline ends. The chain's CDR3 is CASSDESSYNEQFF. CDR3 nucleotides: TGTGCCAGCTCGGATGAGAGCTCCTACAATGAGCAGTTCTTC.

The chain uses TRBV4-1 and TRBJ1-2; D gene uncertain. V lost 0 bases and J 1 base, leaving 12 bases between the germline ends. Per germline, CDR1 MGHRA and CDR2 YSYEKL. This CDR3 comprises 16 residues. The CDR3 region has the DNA TGCGCCAGCAGCCAAGACGTCCGAGGCAATAACTATGGCTACACCTTC. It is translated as CASSQDVRGNNYGYTF.

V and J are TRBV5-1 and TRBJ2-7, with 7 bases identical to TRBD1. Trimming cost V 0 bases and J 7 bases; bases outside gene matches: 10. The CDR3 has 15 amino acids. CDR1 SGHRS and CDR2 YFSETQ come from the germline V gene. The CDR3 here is CASSLEGGAGWEQYF. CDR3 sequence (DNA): TGCGCCAGCAGCTTGGAAGGGGGCGCGGGTTGGGAGCAGTACTTC.

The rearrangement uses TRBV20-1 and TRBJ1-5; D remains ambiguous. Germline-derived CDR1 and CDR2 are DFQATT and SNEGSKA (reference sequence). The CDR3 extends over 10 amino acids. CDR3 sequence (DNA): TGCAGAGAAAGTGATCAGCCCCAGCATTTT. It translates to CRESDQPQHF.

The CDR3 nucleotides are TGTGCCAGCAGCTTTTCCCAGTACCAAGAGACCCAGTACTTC. Residues: CASSFSQYQETQYF. The V call is TRBV5-4, the J call TRBJ2-5; D unresolved. CDR1 is SGHNT and CDR2 is YYREEE in the germline V gene (reference sequence). The CDR3 covers 14 residues. Trimming removed 2 bases at V and 0 bases at J, with 8 bases between. Full variable domain (remainder filled in from reference TRBV5-4 and TRBJ2-5): ETGVTQSPTHLIKTRGQQVTLRCSSQSGHNTVSWYQQALGQGPQFIFQYYREEENGRGNFPPRFSGLQFPNYSSELNVNALELDDSALYLCASSFSQYQETQYFGPGTRLLVL.

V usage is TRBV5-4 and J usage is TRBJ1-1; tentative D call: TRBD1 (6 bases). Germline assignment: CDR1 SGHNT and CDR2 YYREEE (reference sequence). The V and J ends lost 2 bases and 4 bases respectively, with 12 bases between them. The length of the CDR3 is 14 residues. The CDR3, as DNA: TGTGCCAGCAGCTTCGTACAGGGACCCACTGAAGCTTTCTTT. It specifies CASSFVQGPTEAFF.

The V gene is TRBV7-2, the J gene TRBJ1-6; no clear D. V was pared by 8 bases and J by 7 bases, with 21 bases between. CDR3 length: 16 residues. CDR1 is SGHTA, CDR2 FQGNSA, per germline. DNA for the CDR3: TGTGCCAGCCGATCCCCCGGAGGGCGCGTAAATTCACCCCTCCACTTT. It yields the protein CASRSPGGRVNSPLHF. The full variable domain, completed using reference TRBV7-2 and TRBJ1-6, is GAGVSQSPSNKVTEKGKDVELRCDPISGHTALYWYRQSLGQGLEFLIYFQGNSAPDKSGLPSDRFSAERTGGSVSTLTIQRTQQEDSAVYLCASRSPGGRVNSPLHFGNGTRLTVT.

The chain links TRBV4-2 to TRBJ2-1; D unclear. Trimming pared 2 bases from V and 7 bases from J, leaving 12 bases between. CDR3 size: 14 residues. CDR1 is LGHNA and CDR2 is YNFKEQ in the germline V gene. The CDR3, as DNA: TGTGCCAGCAGCCAAAGTAGTAGCCTGAATGAGCAGTTCTTC. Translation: CASSQSSSLNEQFF.

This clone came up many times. The CDR3 DNA reads TGCGCCAGCAGCTTTAACGATGACAGTACCTCCGAGCAGTACTTC. Its translation is CASSFNDDSTSEQYF. This rearrangement joins TRBV5-1 to TRBJ2-7, with D possibly being TRBD1 (5 bases). Germline CDR1 is SGHRS and CDR2 is YFSETQ. The CDR3 contains 15 residues. The germline V and J ends were trimmed by 2 bases and 6 bases, with 18 bases remaining between them.

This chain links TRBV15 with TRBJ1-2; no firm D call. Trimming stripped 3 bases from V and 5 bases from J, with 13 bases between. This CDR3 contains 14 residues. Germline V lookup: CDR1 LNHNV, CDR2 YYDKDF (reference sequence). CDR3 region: CATSSTARGYGYTF. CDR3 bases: TGTGCCACCAGCAGTACCGCTCGTGGTTATGGCTACACCTTC.

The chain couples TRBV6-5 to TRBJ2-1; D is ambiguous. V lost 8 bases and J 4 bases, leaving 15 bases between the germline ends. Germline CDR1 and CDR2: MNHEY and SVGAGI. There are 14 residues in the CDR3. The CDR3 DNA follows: TGTGCCAGCTCGGTTGTCGGACCATACAATGAGCAGTTCTTC. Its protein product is CASSVVGPYNEQFF.

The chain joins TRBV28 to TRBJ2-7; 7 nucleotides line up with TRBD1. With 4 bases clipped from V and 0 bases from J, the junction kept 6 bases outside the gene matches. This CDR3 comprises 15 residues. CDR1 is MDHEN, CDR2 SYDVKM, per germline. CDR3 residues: CASSSQGVPSYEQYF. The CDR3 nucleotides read TGTGCCAGCAGTTCTCAGGGGGTTCCCTCCTACGAGCAGTACTTC.

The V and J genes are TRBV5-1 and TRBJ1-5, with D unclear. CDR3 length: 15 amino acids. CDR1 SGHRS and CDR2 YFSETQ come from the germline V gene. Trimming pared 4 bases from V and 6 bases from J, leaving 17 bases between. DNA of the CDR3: TGCGCCAGCAGCCCAAGTAGTGGGCGAGGTCAGCCCCAGCATTTT. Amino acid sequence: CASSPSSGRGQPQHF.

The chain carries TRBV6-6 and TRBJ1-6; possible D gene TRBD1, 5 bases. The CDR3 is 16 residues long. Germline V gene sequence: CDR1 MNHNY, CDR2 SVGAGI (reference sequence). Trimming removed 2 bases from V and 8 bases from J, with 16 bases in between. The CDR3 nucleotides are TGTGCCAGCAGTTACGTCGTTGTGGGGCGCGATTCACCCCTCCACTTT. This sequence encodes CASSYVVVGRDSPLHF.

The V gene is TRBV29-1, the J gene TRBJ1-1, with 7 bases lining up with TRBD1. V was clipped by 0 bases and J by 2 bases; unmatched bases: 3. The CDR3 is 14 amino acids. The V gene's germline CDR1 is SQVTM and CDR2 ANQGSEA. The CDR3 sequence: CSVEDRTGNTEAFF. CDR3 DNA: TGCAGCGTTGAAGATCGGACAGGCAACACTGAAGCTTTCTTT.